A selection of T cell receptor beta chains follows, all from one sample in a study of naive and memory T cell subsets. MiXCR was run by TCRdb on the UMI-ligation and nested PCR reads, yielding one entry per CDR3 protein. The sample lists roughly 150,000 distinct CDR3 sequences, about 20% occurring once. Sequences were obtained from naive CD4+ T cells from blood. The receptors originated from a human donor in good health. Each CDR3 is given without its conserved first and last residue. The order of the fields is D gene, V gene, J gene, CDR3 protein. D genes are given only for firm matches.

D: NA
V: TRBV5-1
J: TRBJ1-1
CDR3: ASSLGIGVTATEAF

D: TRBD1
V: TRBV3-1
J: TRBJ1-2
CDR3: ASSQRGRGYGYT

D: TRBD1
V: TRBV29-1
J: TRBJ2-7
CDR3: SVEGTGVYEQY

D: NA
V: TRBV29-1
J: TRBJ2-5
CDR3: SVGTFGETQY

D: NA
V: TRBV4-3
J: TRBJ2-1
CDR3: ASSQEKDYNEQF

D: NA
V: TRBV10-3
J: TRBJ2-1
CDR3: AIRGAGGTYNEQF

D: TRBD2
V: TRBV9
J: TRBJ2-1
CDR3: ASSVTGLAGVNEQF

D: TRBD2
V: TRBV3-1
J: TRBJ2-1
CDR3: ASSPLGGGRAYNEQF

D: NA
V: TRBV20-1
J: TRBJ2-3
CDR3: SASSDTQY

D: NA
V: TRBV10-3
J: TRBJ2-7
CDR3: AISDLVSPYEQY

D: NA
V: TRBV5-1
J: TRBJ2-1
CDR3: ASSLDGGTYNEQF

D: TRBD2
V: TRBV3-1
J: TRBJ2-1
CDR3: ASSRGTSGRDEQF

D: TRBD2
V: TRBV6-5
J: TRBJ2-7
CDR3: TTGREGLRQY

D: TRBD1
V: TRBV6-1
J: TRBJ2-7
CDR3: ASSPLTGSYEQY

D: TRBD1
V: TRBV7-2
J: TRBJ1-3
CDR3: ASSSDRGSSGNTIY

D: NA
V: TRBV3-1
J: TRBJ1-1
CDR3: ASSPRDLSGATF

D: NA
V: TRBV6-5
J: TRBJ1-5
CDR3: ASSRDSAQSPQH

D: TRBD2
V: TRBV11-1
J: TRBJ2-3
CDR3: ASSFTLAGGGWTDTQY

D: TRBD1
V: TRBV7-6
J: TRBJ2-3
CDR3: ASSYDRVKATDTQY

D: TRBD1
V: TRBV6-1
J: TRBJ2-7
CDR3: ASSDDRGPYEQY

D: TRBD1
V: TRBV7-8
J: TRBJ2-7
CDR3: ASSSTGDSPYEQY

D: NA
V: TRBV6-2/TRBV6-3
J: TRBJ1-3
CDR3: ASSYSGSGNTIY

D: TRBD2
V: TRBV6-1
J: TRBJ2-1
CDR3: ATRQPLAGGPREQF

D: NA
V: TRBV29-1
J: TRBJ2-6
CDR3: SVEDQPSGANVLT

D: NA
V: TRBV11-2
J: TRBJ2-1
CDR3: ASSLDRGKGNEQF

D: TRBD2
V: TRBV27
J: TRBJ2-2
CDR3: ASSLLTSGTGELF

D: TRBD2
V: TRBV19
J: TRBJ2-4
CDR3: ASSDGRIGGQAKNIQY

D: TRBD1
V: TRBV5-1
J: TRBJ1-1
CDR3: ASSSDRVGSTEAF

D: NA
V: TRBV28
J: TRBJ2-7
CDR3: ASSTSPRKNRESIEQY

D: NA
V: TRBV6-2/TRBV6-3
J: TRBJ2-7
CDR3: ASSYAVAERYEQY

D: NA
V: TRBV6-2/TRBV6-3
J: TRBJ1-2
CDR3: ASSYSGANYGYT

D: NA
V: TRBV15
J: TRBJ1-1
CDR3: ATSRDTKGVEAF

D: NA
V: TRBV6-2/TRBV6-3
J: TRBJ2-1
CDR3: ASSYSGTPYNEQF

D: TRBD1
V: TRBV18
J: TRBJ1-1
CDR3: ASSRDRGTEAF

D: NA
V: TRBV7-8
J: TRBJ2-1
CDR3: ASSLGGMANEQF

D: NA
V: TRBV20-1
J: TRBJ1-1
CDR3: SAREEEGWNTEAF

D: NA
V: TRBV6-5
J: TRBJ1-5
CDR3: ASSYSGLSNQPQH

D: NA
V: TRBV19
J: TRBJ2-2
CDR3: ASSTRANTGELF

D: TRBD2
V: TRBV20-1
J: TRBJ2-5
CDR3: SASIAGALQETQY

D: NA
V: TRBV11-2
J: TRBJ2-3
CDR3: ASSSMFGVTQY

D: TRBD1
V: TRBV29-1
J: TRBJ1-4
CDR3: SANRGVNEKLF

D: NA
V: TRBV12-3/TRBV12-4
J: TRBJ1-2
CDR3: ASSSYGTFVRGYT

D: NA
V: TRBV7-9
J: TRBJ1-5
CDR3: ASSFPYQPQH

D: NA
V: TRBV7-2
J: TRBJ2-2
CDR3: ASSSAYDGTGELF

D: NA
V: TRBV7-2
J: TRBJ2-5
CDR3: ASSPQLGPETQY

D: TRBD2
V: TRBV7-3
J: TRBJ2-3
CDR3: ASSLNPAGSASTDTQY

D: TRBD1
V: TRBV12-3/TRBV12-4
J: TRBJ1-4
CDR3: ASSLKPGQVELF

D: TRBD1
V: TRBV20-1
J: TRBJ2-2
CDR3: SAIRGQTGELF

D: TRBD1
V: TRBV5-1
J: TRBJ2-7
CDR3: ASSIGGQSQQY

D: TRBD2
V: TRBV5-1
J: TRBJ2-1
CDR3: ASSSSSGVGNEQF

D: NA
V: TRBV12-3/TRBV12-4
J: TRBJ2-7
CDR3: ASSLGSGGYEQY

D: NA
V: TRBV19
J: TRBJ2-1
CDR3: ASSIRLANKGNEQF

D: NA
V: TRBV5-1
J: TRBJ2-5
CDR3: ASSSKGAAVTQY

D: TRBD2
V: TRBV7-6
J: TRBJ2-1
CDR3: ASSLAHRGLAGARNEQF

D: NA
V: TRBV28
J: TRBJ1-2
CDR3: ASSLLSPTARFGYT

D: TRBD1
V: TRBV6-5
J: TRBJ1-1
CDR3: ASSPRGANTEAF

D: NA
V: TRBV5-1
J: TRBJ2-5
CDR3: ASSSYADVTVGFHAGTQY

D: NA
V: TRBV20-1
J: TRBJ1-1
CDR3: SARYGRDTEAF

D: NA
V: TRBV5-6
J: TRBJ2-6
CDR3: ASNLGVANVLT

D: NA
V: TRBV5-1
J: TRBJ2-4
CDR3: ASRPQEGIEY